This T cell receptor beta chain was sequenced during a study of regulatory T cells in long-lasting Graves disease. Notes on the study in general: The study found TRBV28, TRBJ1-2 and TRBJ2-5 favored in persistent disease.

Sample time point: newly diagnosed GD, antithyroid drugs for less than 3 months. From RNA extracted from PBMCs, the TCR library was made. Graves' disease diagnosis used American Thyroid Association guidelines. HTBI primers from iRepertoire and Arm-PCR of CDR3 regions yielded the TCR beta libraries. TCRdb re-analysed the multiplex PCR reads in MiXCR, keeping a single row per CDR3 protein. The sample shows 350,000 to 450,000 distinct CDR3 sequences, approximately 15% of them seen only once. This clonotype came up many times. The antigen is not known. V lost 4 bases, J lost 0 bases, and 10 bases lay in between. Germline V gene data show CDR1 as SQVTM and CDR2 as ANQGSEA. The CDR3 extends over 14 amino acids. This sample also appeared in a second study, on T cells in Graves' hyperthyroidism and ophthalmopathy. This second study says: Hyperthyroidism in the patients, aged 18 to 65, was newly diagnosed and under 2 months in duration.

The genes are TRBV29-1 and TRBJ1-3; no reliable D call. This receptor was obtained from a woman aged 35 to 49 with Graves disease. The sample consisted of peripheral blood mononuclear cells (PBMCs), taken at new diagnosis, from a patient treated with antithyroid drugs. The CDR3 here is CSVGAGSSGNTIYF. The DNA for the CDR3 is TGCAGCGTTGGGGCAGGTTCCTCTGGAAACACCATATATTTT.